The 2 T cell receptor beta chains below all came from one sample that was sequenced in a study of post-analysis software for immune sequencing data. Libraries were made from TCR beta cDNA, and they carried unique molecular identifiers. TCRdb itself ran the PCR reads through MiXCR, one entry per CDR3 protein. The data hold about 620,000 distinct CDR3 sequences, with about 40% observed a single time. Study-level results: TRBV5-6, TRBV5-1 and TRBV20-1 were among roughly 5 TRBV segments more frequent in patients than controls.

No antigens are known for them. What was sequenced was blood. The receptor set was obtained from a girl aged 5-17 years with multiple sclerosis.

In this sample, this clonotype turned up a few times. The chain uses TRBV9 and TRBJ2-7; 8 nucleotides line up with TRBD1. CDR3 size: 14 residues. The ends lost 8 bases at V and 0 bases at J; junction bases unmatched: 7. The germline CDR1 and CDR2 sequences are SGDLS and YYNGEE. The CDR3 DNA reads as TGTGCCAGTGGTGGACAGGGCAGCTCCTACGAGCAGTACTTC. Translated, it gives CASGGQGSSYEQYF.

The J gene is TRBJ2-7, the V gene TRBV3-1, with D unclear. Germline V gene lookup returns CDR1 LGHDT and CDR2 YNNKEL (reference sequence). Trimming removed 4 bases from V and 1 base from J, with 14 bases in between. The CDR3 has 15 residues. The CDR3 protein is CASSPALLYSYEQYF. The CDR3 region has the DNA TGTGCCAGCAGCCCCGCACTTTTATATTCCTACGAGCAGTACTTC.